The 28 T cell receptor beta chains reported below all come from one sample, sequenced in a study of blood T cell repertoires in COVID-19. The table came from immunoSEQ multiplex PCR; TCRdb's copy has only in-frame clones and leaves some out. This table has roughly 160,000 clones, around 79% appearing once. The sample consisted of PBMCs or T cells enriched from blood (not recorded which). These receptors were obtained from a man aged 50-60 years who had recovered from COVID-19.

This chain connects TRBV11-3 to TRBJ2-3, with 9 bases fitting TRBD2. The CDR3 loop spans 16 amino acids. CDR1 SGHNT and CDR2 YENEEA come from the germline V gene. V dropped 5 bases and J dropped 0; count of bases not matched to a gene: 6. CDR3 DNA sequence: TGTGCCAGCAGCCCGGGGACTAGCTATAGCACAGATACGCAGTATTTT. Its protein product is CASSPGTSYSTDTQYF.

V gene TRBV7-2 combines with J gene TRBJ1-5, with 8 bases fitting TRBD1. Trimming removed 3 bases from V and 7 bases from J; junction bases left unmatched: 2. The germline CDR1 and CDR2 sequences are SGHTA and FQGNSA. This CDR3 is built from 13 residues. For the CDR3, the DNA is TGTGCCAGCAGCTTTACAGGGGGACAGCCCCAGCATTTT. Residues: CASSFTGGQPQHF. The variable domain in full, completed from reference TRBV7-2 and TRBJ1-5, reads GAGVSQSPSNKVTEKGKDVELRCDPISGHTALYWYRQSLGQGLEFLIYFQGNSAPDKSGLPSDRFSAERTGGSVSTLTIQRTQQEDSAVYLCASSFTGGQPQHFGDGTRLSIL.

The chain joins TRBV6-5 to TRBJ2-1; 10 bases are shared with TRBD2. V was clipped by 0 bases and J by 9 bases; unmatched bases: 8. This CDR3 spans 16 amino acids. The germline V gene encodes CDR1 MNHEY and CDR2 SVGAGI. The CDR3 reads CASSYSASGRGGEQFF. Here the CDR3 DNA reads TGTGCCAGCAGTTACTCAGCTAGCGGGAGAGGAGGTGAGCAGTTCTTC.

This chain's CDR3 is CATTRETSGANVLTF. DNA of the CDR3: TGTGCCACCACCCGGGAGACCTCTGGGGCCAACGTCCTGACTTTC. V usage is TRBV15 and J usage is TRBJ2-6, with a possible D match to TRBD2 (6 bases). V dropped 7 bases and J dropped 0 bases, with 10 bases sitting between them. The germline V gene has CDR1 LNHNV and CDR2 YYDKDF (reference sequence). The CDR3 runs 15 residues.

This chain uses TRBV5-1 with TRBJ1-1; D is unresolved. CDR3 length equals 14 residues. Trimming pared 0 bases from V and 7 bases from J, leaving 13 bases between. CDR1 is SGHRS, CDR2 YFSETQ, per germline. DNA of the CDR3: TGCGCCAGCAGCTTGGACGGCCTGAGGAGTGAAGCTTTCTTT. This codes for CASSLDGLRSEAFF.

CDR3 protein: CATSATPAVGTDTQYF. The CDR3, as DNA: TGTGCCACCAGTGCGACTCCAGCGGTTGGCACAGATACGCAGTATTTT. The chain uses TRBV24-1 and TRBJ2-3, with D possibly TRBD2 on 5 matching bases. This CDR3 region has 16 residues. The V gene lost 5 bases and the J gene lost 1 base, with 15 bases spanning the gap. CDR1 and CDR2 (germline): KGHDR, SFDVKD.

Here the CDR3 DNA reads TGTGCCAGCACCCGGACAGGACAAGAGACCCAGTACTTC. It translates to CASTRTGQETQYF. The rearrangement uses TRBV27 and TRBJ2-5, with 7 bases matching TRBD1. CDR1 and CDR2 (germline): MNHEY, SMNVEV (reference sequence). CDR3 size: 13 residues. The V segment lost 7 bases and the J segment 2 bases; nucleotides outside the gene matches: 4.

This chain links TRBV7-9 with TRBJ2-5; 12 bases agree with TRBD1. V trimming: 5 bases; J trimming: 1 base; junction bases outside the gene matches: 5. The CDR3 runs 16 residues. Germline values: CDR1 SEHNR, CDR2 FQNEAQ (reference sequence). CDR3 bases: TGTGCCAGCAGCAAGGGGGACAGGGGGCTCCAAGAGACCCAGTACTTC. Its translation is CASSKGDRGLQETQYF.

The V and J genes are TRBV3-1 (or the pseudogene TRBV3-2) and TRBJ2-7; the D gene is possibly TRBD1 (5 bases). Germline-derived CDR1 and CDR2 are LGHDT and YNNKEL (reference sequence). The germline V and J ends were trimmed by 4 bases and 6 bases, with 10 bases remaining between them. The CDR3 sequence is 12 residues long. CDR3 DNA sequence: TGTGCCAGCAGCCTGATAAGGGGCGAGCAGTACTTC. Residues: CASSLIRGEQYF.

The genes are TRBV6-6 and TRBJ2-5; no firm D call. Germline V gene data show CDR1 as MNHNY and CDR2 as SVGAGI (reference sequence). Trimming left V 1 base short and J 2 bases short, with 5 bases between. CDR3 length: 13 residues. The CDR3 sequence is CASSYWAQETQYF. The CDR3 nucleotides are TGTGCCAGCAGTTACTGGGCACAAGAGACCCAGTACTTC.

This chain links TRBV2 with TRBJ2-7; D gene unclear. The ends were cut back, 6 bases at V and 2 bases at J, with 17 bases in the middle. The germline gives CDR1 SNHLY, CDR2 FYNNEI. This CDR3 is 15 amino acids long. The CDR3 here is CASSVTLSLAYEQYF. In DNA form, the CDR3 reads TGTGCCAGCAGCGTGACACTTTCTTTGGCCTACGAGCAGTACTTC.

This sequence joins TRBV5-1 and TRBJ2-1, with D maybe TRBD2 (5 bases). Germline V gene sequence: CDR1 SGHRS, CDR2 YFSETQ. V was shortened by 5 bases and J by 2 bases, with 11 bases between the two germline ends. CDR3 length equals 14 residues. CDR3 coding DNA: TGCGCCAGCAGACGGACGGGAACCTACAATGAGCAGTTCTTC. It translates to CASRRTGTYNEQFF.

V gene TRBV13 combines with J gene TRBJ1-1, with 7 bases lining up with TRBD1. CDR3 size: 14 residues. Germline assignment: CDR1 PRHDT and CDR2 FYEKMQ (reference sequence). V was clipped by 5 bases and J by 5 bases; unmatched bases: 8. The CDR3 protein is CASSRTNRGTEAFF. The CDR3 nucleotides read TGTGCCAGCAGCAGGACCAACAGGGGAACTGAAGCTTTCTTT.

CDR3 amino acids: CASRGTVKETQYF. The DNA for the CDR3 is TGTGCCAGCAGGGGGACAGTTAAAGAGACCCAGTACTTC. This chain links TRBV12-3 or TRBV12-4 with TRBJ2-5, with 7 bases lining up with TRBD1. This CDR3 comprises 13 residues. The J segment lost 3 bases and the V segment lost 6 bases, leaving 4 bases of the junction unmatched.

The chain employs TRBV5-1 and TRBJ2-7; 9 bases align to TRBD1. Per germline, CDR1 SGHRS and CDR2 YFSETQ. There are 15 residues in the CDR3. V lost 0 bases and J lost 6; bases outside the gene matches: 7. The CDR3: CASSLGTGQGFEQYF. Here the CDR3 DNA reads TGCGCCAGCAGCTTGGGGACGGGACAGGGTTTCGAGCAGTACTTC.

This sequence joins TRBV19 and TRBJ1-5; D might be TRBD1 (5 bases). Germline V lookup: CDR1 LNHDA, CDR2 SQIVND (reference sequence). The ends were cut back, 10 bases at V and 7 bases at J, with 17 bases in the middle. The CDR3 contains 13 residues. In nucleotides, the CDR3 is TGTGCCACCACGGGGGGGGTCAGACAGCCCCAGCATTTT. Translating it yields CATTGGVRQPQHF.

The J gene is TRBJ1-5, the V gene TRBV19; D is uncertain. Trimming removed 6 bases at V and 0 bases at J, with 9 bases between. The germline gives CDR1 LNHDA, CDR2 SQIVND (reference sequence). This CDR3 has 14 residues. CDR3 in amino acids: CASSYSNSNQPQHF. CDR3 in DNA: TGTGCCAGTAGCTACAGTAATAGCAATCAGCCCCAGCATTTT. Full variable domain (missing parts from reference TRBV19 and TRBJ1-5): DGGITQSPKYLFRKEGQNVTLSCEQNLNHDAMYWYRQDPGQGLRLIYYSQIVNDFQKGDIAEGYSVSREKKESFPLTVTSAQKNPTAFYLCASSYSNSNQPQHFGDGTRLSIL.

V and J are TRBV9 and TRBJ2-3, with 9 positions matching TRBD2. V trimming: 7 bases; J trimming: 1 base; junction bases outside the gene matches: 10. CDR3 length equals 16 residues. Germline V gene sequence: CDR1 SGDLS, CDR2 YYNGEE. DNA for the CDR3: TGTGCCAGCCAGCGGGGGGATCTGAGGGGCACAGATACGCAGTATTTT. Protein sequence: CASQRGDLRGTDTQYF.

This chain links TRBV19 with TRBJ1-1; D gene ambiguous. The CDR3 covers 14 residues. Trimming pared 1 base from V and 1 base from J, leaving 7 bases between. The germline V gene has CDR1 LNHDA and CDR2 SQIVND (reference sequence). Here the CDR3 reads CASSIGRWNTEAFF. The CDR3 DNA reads TGTGCCAGTAGTATAGGCCGGTGGAACACTGAAGCTTTCTTT.

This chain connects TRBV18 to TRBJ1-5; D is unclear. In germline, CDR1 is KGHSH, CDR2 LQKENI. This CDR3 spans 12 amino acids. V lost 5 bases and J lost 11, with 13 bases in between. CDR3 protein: CASSSPTDSQHF. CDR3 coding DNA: TGTGCCAGCTCATCCCCTACGGACTCCCAGCATTTT.

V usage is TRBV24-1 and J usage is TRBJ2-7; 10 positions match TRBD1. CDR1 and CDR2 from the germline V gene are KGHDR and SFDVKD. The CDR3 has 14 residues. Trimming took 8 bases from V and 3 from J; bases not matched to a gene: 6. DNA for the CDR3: TGTGCCACCAATTCCGGGACAGGGGACTACGAGCAGTACTTC. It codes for CATNSGTGDYEQYF.

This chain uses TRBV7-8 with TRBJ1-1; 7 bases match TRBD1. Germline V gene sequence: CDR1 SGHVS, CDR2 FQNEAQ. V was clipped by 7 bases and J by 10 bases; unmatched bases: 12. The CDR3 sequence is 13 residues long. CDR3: CASTHESTGRAFF. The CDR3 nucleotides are TGTGCCAGCACCCATGAATCGACAGGGCGAGCTTTCTTT.

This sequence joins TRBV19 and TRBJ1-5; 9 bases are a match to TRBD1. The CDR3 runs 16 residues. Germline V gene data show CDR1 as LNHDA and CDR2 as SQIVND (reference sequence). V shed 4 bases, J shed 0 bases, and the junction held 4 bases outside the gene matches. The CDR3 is CASSTLDRGSNQPQHF. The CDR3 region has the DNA TGTGCCAGTAGTACTCTGGACAGGGGTAGCAATCAGCCCCAGCATTTT.

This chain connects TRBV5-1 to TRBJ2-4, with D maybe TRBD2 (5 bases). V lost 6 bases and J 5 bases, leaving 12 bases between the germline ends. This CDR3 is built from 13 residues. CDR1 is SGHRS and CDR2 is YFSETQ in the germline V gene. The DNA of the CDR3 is TGCGCCAGCACCACGCCCGGGGAAAACATTCAGTACTTC. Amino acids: CASTTPGENIQYF.

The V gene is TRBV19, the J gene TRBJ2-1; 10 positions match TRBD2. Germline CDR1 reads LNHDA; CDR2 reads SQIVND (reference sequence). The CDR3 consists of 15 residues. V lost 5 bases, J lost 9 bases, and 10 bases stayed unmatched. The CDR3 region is CASSPPVAGGGEQFF. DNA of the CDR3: TGTGCCAGTAGTCCACCAGTAGCGGGAGGCGGTGAGCAGTTCTTC. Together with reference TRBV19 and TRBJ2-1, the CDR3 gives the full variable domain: DGGITQSPKYLFRKEGQNVTLSCEQNLNHDAMYWYRQDPGQGLRLIYYSQIVNDFQKGDIAEGYSVSREKKESFPLTVTSAQKNPTAFYLCASSPPVAGGGEQFFGPGTRLTVL.

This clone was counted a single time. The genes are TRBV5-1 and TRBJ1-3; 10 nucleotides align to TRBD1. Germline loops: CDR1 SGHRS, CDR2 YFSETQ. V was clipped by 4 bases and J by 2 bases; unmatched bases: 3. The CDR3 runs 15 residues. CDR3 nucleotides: TGCGCCAGCAGCCCGACAGGGGGCACTGGAAACACCATATATTTT. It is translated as CASSPTGGTGNTIYF.

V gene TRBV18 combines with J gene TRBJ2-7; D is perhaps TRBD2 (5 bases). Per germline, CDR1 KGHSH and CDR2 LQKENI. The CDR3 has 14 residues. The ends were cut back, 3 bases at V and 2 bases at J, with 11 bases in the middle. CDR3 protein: CASSPSHGTYEQYF. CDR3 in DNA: TGTGCCAGCTCACCTAGTCACGGGACCTACGAGCAGTACTTC.

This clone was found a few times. The CDR3 DNA is TGCGCCAGCAAACAGGGTTACGAGCAGTACTTC. Translated: CASKQGYEQYF. The chain uses TRBV10-2 and TRBJ2-7; D is possibly TRBD1 (6 bases). Trimming took 7 bases from V and 4 from J, leaving 8 bases between them. CDR1 is WSHSY, CDR2 SAAADI, per germline. This CDR3 region has 11 residues.